A selection of T cell receptor beta chains follows, all from one sample in a study of blood T cell repertoires in COVID-19. The data were produced by immunoSEQ multiplex PCR, yet TCRdb's version contains in-frame clones alone and is incomplete. This table holds about 8,800 clones, 84% found once. The sample was peripheral blood. The receptors were sampled from a human donor in a cohort sampled during active COVID-19. Both conserved end residues are trimmed from each CDR3.

J gene | V gene | CDR3 protein
TRBJ1-4 | TRBV6-5 | ASRGEGREKLF
TRBJ1-2 | TRBV29-1 | SVGEGNYGYT
TRBJ1-1 | TRBV12-3/TRBV12-4 | ASSPRDSFRAF
TRBJ1-1 | TRBV6-6 | ASSYPENTEAF
TRBJ2-5 | TRBV19 | ASSGARQGVYQETQY
TRBJ1-2 | TRBV6-5 | ASRNTAYGYT
TRBJ2-1 | TRBV27 | ASSELAGGMNEQF
TRBJ2-1 | TRBV7-8 | ASNPSGISYNEQF
TRBJ1-6 | TRBV3-1/TRBV3-2 | ASSQRDSSPLH
TRBJ1-1 | TRBV4-1 | ASSQDQGGLAEAF
TRBJ2-1 | TRBV6-2/TRBV6-3 | ASSLISGGAYNEQF
TRBJ2-7 | TRBV18 | ASSPSTGQTGEQY
TRBJ2-3 | TRBV5-1 | ASSLGGTASTDTQY
TRBJ2-1 | TRBV7-2 | ASSLGYDGRSTYNEQF
TRBJ2-1 | TRBV4-1 | ASSQGGGSYNEQF
TRBJ2-3 | TRBV19 | ASTSTDTQY
TRBJ2-5 | TRBV6-2/TRBV6-3 | ASSYIGGAQETQY
TRBJ2-7 | TRBV4-3 | ASSQDSRGTYEQY
TRBJ1-6 | TRBV4-1 | ASSRTGTVSNSPLH
TRBJ1-1 | TRBV28 | ASSPPRGPSEAF
TRBJ2-1 | TRBV5-5 | ASSYEPRNEQF
TRBJ1-2 | TRBV2 | ASRGDGTGVYGYT
TRBJ2-7 | TRBV29-1 | SVRTGSPYYEQY
TRBJ1-1 | TRBV28 | ASSPHTQEGAF
TRBJ1-2 | TRBV6-4 | ASSDSSRPFYGYT
TRBJ1-2 | TRBV7-2 | ASSPGQGALTGYT
TRBJ2-3 | TRBV7-2 | ASSRGQGEEDTQY
TRBJ1-2 | TRBV6-5 | ASSPDITNYGYT
TRBJ1-6 | TRBV30 | AWSEFGQGGSPLH
TRBJ2-1 | TRBV24-1 | ATSGFGSGAGRYNEQF
TRBJ2-1 | TRBV27 | ASSSRDRGRNEQF
TRBJ2-1 | TRBV6-5 | ASSYIGNNNEQF
TRBJ1-5 | TRBV2 | ASSEANRGNQPQH
TRBJ1-5 | TRBV6-6 | ASSYAEGNQPQH
TRBJ2-3 | TRBV28 | ASSLGGGRGTDTQY
TRBJ2-5 | TRBV12-5 | ASGLTSGGAGETQY
TRBJ2-3 | TRBV4-3 | ASSQDVGGRTDTQY
TRBJ2-7 | TRBV3-1/TRBV3-2 | ASSAPVGTGEQY
TRBJ2-2 | TRBV27 | ASSPDTGELF
TRBJ2-5 | TRBV11-2 | ASSPTGTGRETQY
TRBJ1-4 | TRBV6-5 | ASSRTGEEKLF
TRBJ1-4 | TRBV7-6 | ASSVRQTPNEKLF
TRBJ2-1 | TRBV9 | ASSFRDRGQPGHNEQF
TRBJ2-2 | TRBV4-3 | ASSHRLAGTANTGELF
TRBJ2-6 | TRBV25-1 | ASSEYKAASGANVLT
TRBJ2-2 | TRBV7-2 | ASSLGGTSGLGELF
TRBJ2-7 | TRBV7-2 | ASSLRLGGITYEQY
TRBJ2-3 | TRBV6-2/TRBV6-3 | ASSQGLAGSSTQY
TRBJ2-7 | TRBV25-1 | ASSGLTASYEQY
TRBJ2-4 | TRBV24-1 | ATSEPGGVQY
TRBJ2-1 | TRBV4-3 | ASSQDRYQPEQF
TRBJ2-1 | TRBV29-1 | SARGGLAGEAEQF
TRBJ2-5 | TRBV5-1 | ASSFGTGGPETQY
TRBJ2-1 | TRBV7-9 | ASSYSMRGGEQF
TRBJ2-5 | TRBV5-1 | ASSPGLAMSQY
TRBJ2-5 | TRBV10-1 | ASSDHRETQY
TRBJ1-4 | TRBV9 | ASSEGRGATNEKLF